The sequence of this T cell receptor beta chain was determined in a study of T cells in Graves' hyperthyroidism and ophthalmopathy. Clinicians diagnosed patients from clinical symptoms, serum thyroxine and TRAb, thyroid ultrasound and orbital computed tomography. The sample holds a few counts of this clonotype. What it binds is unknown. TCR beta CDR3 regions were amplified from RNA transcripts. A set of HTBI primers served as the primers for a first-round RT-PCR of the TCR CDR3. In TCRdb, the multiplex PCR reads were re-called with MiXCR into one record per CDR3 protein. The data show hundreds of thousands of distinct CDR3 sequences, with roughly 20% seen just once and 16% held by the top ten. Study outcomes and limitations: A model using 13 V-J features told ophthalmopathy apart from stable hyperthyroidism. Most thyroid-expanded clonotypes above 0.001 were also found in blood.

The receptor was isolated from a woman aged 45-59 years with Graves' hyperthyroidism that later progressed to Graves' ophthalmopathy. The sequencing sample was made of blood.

CDR3 sequence reads: CSVDGQGGQPQHF. CDR3 coding DNA: TGCAGCGTAGACGGACAGGGTGGCCAGCCCCAGCATTTT. The genes are TRBV29-1 and TRBJ1-5; TRBD1 aligns across 8 bases. Germline V gene lookup returns CDR1 SQVTM and CDR2 ANQGSEA. This CDR3 region has 13 residues. The junction had 8 bases not matched to a gene; V was cut back by 6 bases and J by 7 bases.